These T cell receptor beta chains were read from a single sample in a study of metastatic and nonmetastatic thyroid tumors. MiXCR reprocessed the PCR reads for TCRdb. This sample yields some 46,000 clones, of which 24% are seen a single time; about 3.5% belongs to the top ten. Sample: blood. The receptors come from a male donor with papillary thyroid cancer or a benign thyroid nodule (not recorded which). Some clones in this sample may be carry-over from other donors' samples. CDR3s include the opening cysteine and the closing phenylalanine or tryptophan. A D gene is named only where the DNA matches it firmly. For some rows the clone size is stated as once, few or many, or as a class when expanded; others skip it.

-	TRBV6-2/TRBV6-3	few	TRBJ2-1	17	CASSYAGIGLSYNEQFF	TGTGCCAGCAGTTACGCGGGAATCGGGCTTTCCTACAATGAGCAGTTCTTC
-	TRBV28	few	TRBJ1-2	15	CASTTPLGQDYGYTF	TGTGCCAGCACCACACCTCTCGGGCAGGACTATGGCTACACCTTC
-	TRBV11-3	-	TRBJ2-6	15	CASSVTGTGANVLTF	TGTGCCAGCAGCGTTACAGGGACCGGTGCCAACGTCCTGACTTTC
-	TRBV12-3/TRBV12-4	many	TRBJ2-2	15	CASSYNSPVTGELFF	TGTGCCAGCAGTTATAACAGTCCTGTCACCGGGGAGCTGTTTTTT
-	TRBV24-1	-	TRBJ2-7	14	CATSDVGMDHEQYF	TGTGCCACCAGTGATGTAGGGATGGACCACGAGCAGTACTTC
TRBD2	TRBV6-1	medium-sized	TRBJ2-7	17	CASSVTPGTSGIREQYF	TGTGCCAGCAGTGTTACCCCCGGGACTAGCGGGATAAGGGAGCAGTACTTC
TRBD1	TRBV6-1	medium-sized	TRBJ1-6	15	CASSPDRGGRSPLHF	TGTGCCAGCAGTCCGGACAGGGGAGGAAGGTCACCCCTCCACTTT
-	TRBV28	-	TRBJ2-7	14	CASRGSDRNYEQYF	TGTGCCAGCAGAGGGAGTGACAGAAACTACGAGCAGTACTTC
TRBD1	TRBV19	many	TRBJ1-2	14	CASSIGRQGYGYTF	TGTGCCAGTAGTATAGGTAGACAGGGCTATGGCTACACCTTC
-	TRBV6-5	many	TRBJ1-1	19	CASSYSIGGEVKRDTEAFF	TGTGCCAGCAGTTACTCGATCGGGGGCGAGGTAAAACGCGACACTGAAGCTTTCTTT
-	TRBV18	medium-sized	TRBJ2-7	14	CASSPGATAYEQYF	TGTGCCAGCTCTCCGGGTGCGACAGCCTACGAGCAGTACTTC
-	TRBV6-5	-	TRBJ1-2	15	CASSPRYSVGYGYTF	TGTGCCAGCAGTCCTCGGTACAGTGTGGGGTATGGCTACACCTTC
-	TRBV14	-	TRBJ2-7	15	CASNPTGSQRYEQCF	TGTGCCAGCAATCCGACCGGGTCCCAGCGCTACGAGCAGTGCTTC
TRBD2	TRBV27	-	TRBJ2-7	13	CATSSGRAYEQYF	TGTGCCACTTCTAGCGGGAGGGCCTACGAGCAGTACTTC
-	TRBV9	-	TRBJ2-7	13	CASSVTGQGEQYF	TGTGCCAGCAGCGTAACAGGGCAGGGCGAGCAGTACTTC
TRBD1	TRBV30	medium-sized	TRBJ2-7	13	CAGRQGLSYEQYF	TGTGCCGGAAGACAGGGATTGTCCTACGAGCAGTACTTC
TRBD1	TRBV12-3/TRBV12-4	many	TRBJ1-3	14	CASRNRGSGNTIYF	TGTGCCAGCCGAAACAGGGGCTCTGGAAACACCATATATTTT
TRBD2	TRBV11-2	once	TRBJ2-7	17	CASSLDPGLAGSYEQYF	TGTGCCAGCAGCTTAGATCCGGGGCTAGCGGGATCCTACGAGCAGTACTTC
TRBD2	TRBV6-2/TRBV6-3	many	TRBJ2-3	17	CASSPKPGLAGTDTQYF	TGTGCCAGCAGCCCTAAACCGGGACTAGCGGGAACAGATACGCAGTATTTT
-	TRBV4-1	many	TRBJ2-1	13	CASSRNRGAEQFF	TGCGCCAGCAGCCGGAACCGGGGCGCGGAGCAGTTCTTC
TRBD1	TRBV19	few	TRBJ2-1	15	CASLARGWRFDDQFF	TGTGCCAGTCTCGCCAGGGGGTGGAGATTTGATGATCAGTTCTTC
TRBD1	TRBV10-3	few	TRBJ2-2	14	CAISRDRSNGELFF	TGTGCCATCAGCCGGGACAGGTCGAACGGGGAGCTGTTTTTT
TRBD2	TRBV7-3	many	TRBJ2-2	16	CASSLGEAGITGELFF	TGTGCCAGCAGCTTGGGCGAAGCGGGAATCACCGGGGAGCTGTTTTTT
-	TRBV4-3	-	TRBJ2-1	14	CASSRGPLMGEQFF	TGCGCCAGCAGCCGCGGACCGTTAATGGGGGAGCAGTTCTTC
-	TRBV11-1	many	TRBJ2-7	16	CASSSIGSLQGGEQYF	TGTGCCAGCAGCTCCATAGGTAGCTTACAAGGGGGGGAGCAGTACTTC
TRBD2	TRBV11-2	many	TRBJ2-1	14	CASSLSGFYNEQFF	TGTGCCAGCAGCCTTAGCGGGTTCTACAATGAGCAGTTCTTC
TRBD2	TRBV11-2	-	TRBJ2-7	16	CASSLRSSGSAYEQYF	TGTGCCAGCAGCCTCCGGAGTAGCGGGTCGGCCTACGAGCAGTACTTC
TRBD2	TRBV2	many	TRBJ2-5	14	CASTLLAGGETQYF	TGTGCCAGCACTCTCCTAGCGGGAGGTGAGACCCAGTACTTC
-	TRBV30	once	TRBJ1-2	13	CAWSRQVSYGYTF	TGTGCCTGGAGTCGGCAGGTCTCCTATGGCTACACCTTC
-	TRBV9	many	TRBJ1-3	12	CASSEPGNTIYF	TGTGCCAGCAGCGAGCCTGGAAACACCATATATTTT
-	TRBV28	many	TRBJ2-7	14	CASSSRESPYEQYF	TGTGCCAGCAGTAGCAGGGAATCCCCCTACGAGCAGTACTTC
-	TRBV28	many	TRBJ2-7	15	CASSFEYGGSYEQYF	TGTGCCAGCAGTTTTGAATACGGGGGTTCCTACGAGCAGTACTTC
TRBD2	TRBV27	-	TRBJ2-7	14	CASSSNGGGVEQYF	TGTGCCAGCAGTTCCAATGGTGGGGGGGTCGAGCAGTACTTC
-	TRBV5-5	many	TRBJ2-7	12	CASSLVAYEQYF	TGTGCCAGCAGCTTGGTAGCCTACGAGCAGTACTTC
-	TRBV19	many	TRBJ2-2	13	CASTLTWGGELFF	TGTGCCAGTACCTTGACCTGGGGGGGGGAGCTGTTTTTT
TRBD1	TRBV5-1	many	TRBJ1-1	14	CASSPRQGFTEAFF	TGCGCCAGCAGCCCACGACAGGGTTTCACTGAAGCCTTCTTT
-	TRBV14	many	TRBJ2-2	13	CASSHQHTGELFF	TGTGCCAGCAGCCACCAGCACACCGGGGAGCTGTTTTTT
-	TRBV7-8	many	TRBJ2-1	13	CASSPHHYNEQFF	TGTGCCAGCAGCCCGCACCACTACAATGAGCAGTTCTTC
-	TRBV6-1	medium-sized	TRBJ2-2	15	CASIKGQLNTGELFF	TGTGCCAGCATCAAGGGACAATTAAACACCGGGGAGCTGTTTTTT
TRBD1	TRBV20-1	once	TRBJ2-7	16	CSATSGTEKPTYEQYF	TGCAGTGCCACCTCCGGGACAGAGAAACCAACCTACGAGCAGTACTTC
TRBD1	TRBV20-1	many	TRBJ2-5	15	CSAGQALRPQETQYF	TGCAGTGCTGGACAGGCATTAAGACCACAAGAGACCCAGTACTTC
-	TRBV6-1	few	TRBJ2-7	14	CASSLKMGYYEQYF	TGTGCCAGCAGTCTAAAGATGGGTTACTACGAGCAGTACTTC
TRBD2	TRBV7-6	-	TRBJ2-3	16	CASSQTTAGGPWTQYF	TGTGCCAGCAGCCAGACTACAGCGGGAGGGCCCTGGACGCAGTATTTT
-	TRBV10-3	many	TRBJ2-7	14	CAISDGTGRDEQYF	TGTGCCATCAGTGACGGTACAGGGCGCGACGAGCAGTACTTC
TRBD1	TRBV5-1	-	TRBJ2-7	17	CASSLAGGWDRVNEQYF	TGCGCCAGCAGCTTGGCCGGGGGATGGGACAGGGTCAACGAGCAGTACTTC
TRBD2	TRBV18	many	TRBJ2-3	17	CASSPRLAGGLADTQYF	TGTGCCAGCTCACCAAGGCTAGCGGGAGGTCTCGCGGATACGCAGTATTTT